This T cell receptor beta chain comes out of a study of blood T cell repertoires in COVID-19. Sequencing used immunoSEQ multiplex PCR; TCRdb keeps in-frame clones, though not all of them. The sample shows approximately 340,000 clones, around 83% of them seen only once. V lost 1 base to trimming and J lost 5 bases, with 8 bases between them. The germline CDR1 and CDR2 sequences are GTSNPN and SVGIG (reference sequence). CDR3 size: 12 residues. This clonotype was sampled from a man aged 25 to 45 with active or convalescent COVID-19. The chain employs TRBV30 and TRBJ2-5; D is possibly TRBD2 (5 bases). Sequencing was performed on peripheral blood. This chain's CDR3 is CAWSASGETQYF. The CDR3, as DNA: TGTGCCTGGAGTGCCTCGGGGGAGACCCAGTACTTC.